One and the same sample provided the 32 T cell receptor beta chains below, sequenced in a study of blood T cell repertoires in COVID-19. Only in-frame clones appear in the TCRdb table, and some are missing; sequencing was by immunoSEQ multiplex PCR. The sample holds 100,000 or so clones, around 85% seen once. Sequences were obtained from PBMCs or T cells enriched from blood (not recorded which). These receptors were taken from a woman aged 45-65 years who had recovered from COVID-19.

The chain links TRBV28 to TRBJ2-1; D gene uncertain. The CDR3 extends over 16 amino acids. Trimming removed 6 bases at V and 0 bases at J, with 15 bases between. CDR1 MDHEN and CDR2 SYDVKM come from the germline V gene. The DNA of the CDR3 is TGTGCCAGCAGCCCACTTAAACCGAGCTCCTACAATGAGCAGTTCTTC. Protein: CASSPLKPSSYNEQFF.

In its sample, this clone was seen once. The CDR3 region has the DNA TGCGCCAGCAGCATATTACTAGCGGGATCGCGCAATGAGCAGTTCTTC. This codes for CASSILLAGSRNEQFF. The V gene is TRBV5-1, the J gene TRBJ2-1; 10 positions match TRBD2. J was trimmed by 6 bases and V by 4 bases; bases with no gene match: 10. Germline V lookup: CDR1 SGHRS, CDR2 YFSETQ. CDR3 length: 16 amino acids.

The J gene is TRBJ2-1, the V gene TRBV6-5; 8 bases are shared with TRBD2. This CDR3 comprises 14 residues. Germline CDR1 MNHEY, CDR2 SVGAGI. V was clipped by 4 bases and J by 2 bases; unmatched bases: 1. This CDR3 is CASSSRGAYNEQFF. The CDR3 DNA follows: TGTGCCAGCAGTTCGCGGGGGGCCTACAATGAGCAGTTCTTC.

V usage is TRBV12-5 and J usage is TRBJ2-1; 9 bases map to TRBD2. Germline V CDR1 and CDR2: LGHNT, FRNRAP. The CDR3 sequence is 15 residues long. V was pared by 0 bases and J by 7 bases, with 4 bases of the junction left unmatched. CDR3 nucleotides: TGTGCTAGTGGTTTGGTAGCGGGAGGTCTAAATGAGCAGTTCTTC. The encoded protein is CASGLVAGGLNEQFF. The full variable domain, with the rest looked up from reference TRBV12-5 and TRBJ2-1, is DARVTQTPRHKVTEMGQEVTMRCQPILGHNTVFWYRQTMMQGLELLAYFRNRAPLDDSGMPKDRFSAEMPDATLATLKIQPSEPRDSAVYFCASGLVAGGLNEQFFGPGTRLTVL.

The chain joins TRBV5-1 to TRBJ2-2, with 16 positions matching TRBD2. This CDR3 has 21 residues. The germline V gene has CDR1 SGHRS and CDR2 YFSETQ. Losses at the gene ends were 2 bases for V and 4 bases for J; bases not matched to a gene: 14. This CDR3 reads CASSFFPPGLAGGPTTGELFF. DNA of the CDR3: TGCGCCAGCAGCTTTTTCCCACCGGGACTAGCGGGAGGGCCGACCACCGGGGAGCTGTTTTTT. The entire variable domain, with the rest obtained from reference TRBV5-1 and TRBJ2-2, is as follows: KAGVTQTPRYLIKTRGQQVTLSCSPISGHRSVSWYQQTPGQGLQFLFEYFSETQRNKGNFPGRFSGRQFSNSRSEMNVSTLELGDSALYLCASSFFPPGLAGGPTTGELFFGEGSRLTVL.

This clone showed up just once. The rearrangement uses TRBV5-4 and TRBJ1-2; 7 positions match TRBD1. The germline gives CDR1 SGHNT, CDR2 YYREEE (reference sequence). This CDR3 has 13 amino acids. The V and J ends lost 4 bases and 8 bases, in that order; junction bases with no gene match: 8. The CDR3 protein is CASSQDRVGGYTF. The CDR3 DNA follows: TGTGCCAGCAGCCAAGACAGGGTGGGAGGCTACACCTTC.

This sequence joins TRBV27 and TRBJ2-1, with D unresolved. The CDR3 extends over 12 amino acids. V shed 2 bases and J shed 5 bases, with 4 bases lying between them. The V gene's germline CDR1 is MNHEY and CDR2 SMNVEV (reference sequence). The CDR3 protein is CASSLTNNEQFF. The DNA for the CDR3 is TGTGCCAGCAGTTTAACTAACAATGAGCAGTTCTTC.

V usage is TRBV30 and J usage is TRBJ1-5; D ambiguous. This CDR3 is built from 13 residues. Germline V lookup: CDR1 GTSNPN, CDR2 SVGIG (reference sequence). The V end lost 2 bases, the J end lost 5 bases, and 10 bases lay between the germline ends. The CDR3 DNA is TGTGCCTGGAGTAGGAGGACCGATCAGCCCCAGCATTTT. Protein sequence: CAWSRRTDQPQHF.

CDR3 sequence reads: CASSVTGGKGNQPQHF. CDR3 bases: TGTGCCAGTAGTGTGACAGGGGGCAAGGGCAATCAGCCCCAGCATTTT. V gene TRBV19 combines with J gene TRBJ1-5; TRBD1 agrees at 10 bases. The germline V gene encodes CDR1 LNHDA and CDR2 SQIVND (reference sequence). With V trimmed by 5 bases and J by 2 bases, 6 bases remained unmatched. This CDR3 contains 16 residues. Complete variable domain (other parts from reference TRBV19 and TRBJ1-5): DGGITQSPKYLFRKEGQNVTLSCEQNLNHDAMYWYRQDPGQGLRLIYYSQIVNDFQKGDIAEGYSVSREKKESFPLTVTSAQKNPTAFYLCASSVTGGKGNQPQHFGDGTRLSIL.

V usage is TRBV2 and J usage is TRBJ1-3; the D is unclear. CDR1 and CDR2 (germline): SNHLY, FYNNEI. V gave up 8 bases and J gave up 0 bases, with 14 bases separating them. The CDR3 runs to 15 residues. The CDR3, as DNA: TGTGCCAGCCCCTGGCGGCCCCCCTCTGGAAACACCATATATTTT. Its translation is CASPWRPPSGNTIYF. Looking up the rest from reference TRBV2 and TRBJ1-3 gives the full variable domain: EPEVTQTPSHQVTQMGQEVILRCVPISNHLYFYWYRQILGQKVEFLVSFYNNEISEKSEIFDDQFSVERPDGSNFTLKIRSTKLEDSAMYFCASPWRPPSGNTIYFGEGSWLTVV.

This clone was picked up one time. This chain uses TRBV27 with TRBJ1-2; TRBD1 matches 7 bases. The CDR3 spans 14 residues. Trimming cost V 9 bases and J 2 bases; bases outside gene matches: 9. Germline CDR1 MNHEY, CDR2 SMNVEV (reference sequence). CDR3 protein: CASSEGGQNYGYTF. The CDR3, as DNA: TGTGCCAGTTCCGAAGGGGGACAGAACTATGGCTACACCTTC.

This rearrangement joins TRBV19 to TRBJ1-1; D might be TRBD1 (5 bases). Germline assignment: CDR1 LNHDA and CDR2 SQIVND (reference sequence). The CDR3 consists of 15 residues. V lost 7 bases and J lost 0, with 15 bases in between. CDR3 DNA sequence: TGTGCCAGTACCGGGGGTGGCACCATGAACACTGAAGCTTTCTTT. Residues: CASTGGGTMNTEAFF.

This rearrangement joins TRBV5-1 to TRBJ2-7, with 9 bases matching TRBD1. The CDR3 is 17 residues long. V trimming: 0 bases; J trimming: 2 bases; junction bases outside the gene matches: 9. Germline V lookup: CDR1 SGHRS, CDR2 YFSETQ. The CDR3 nucleotides read TGCGCCAGCAGCTTGGAAGTTGGGACAGGGCTTACCTACGAGCAGTACTTC. It yields the protein CASSLEVGTGLTYEQYF.

The CDR3 spells CASSQRQGAPPHEQFF. The CDR3 coding sequence is TGCGCCAGCAGCCAGCGACAGGGGGCGCCCCCCCATGAGCAGTTCTTC. This chain links TRBV4-1 with TRBJ2-1, with 10 nucleotides matching TRBD1. The V gene end was trimmed by 3 bases and the J gene end by 8 bases; junction bases not matched to a gene: 10. The CDR3 is made up of 16 amino acids. Per the germline V gene, CDR1 is MGHRA and CDR2 is YSYEKL.

The rearrangement uses TRBV19 and TRBJ1-1; no clear D gene. Per germline, CDR1 LNHDA and CDR2 SQIVND (reference sequence). The V end was cut by 7 bases, the J end by 6 bases, with 24 bases between. CDR3 length: 16 residues. The CDR3 sequence: CASKPLRGKGDAEAFF. The CDR3 DNA sequence: TGTGCCAGTAAGCCTCTGAGAGGGAAGGGAGATGCTGAAGCTTTCTTT.

The chain links TRBV4-1 to TRBJ2-3; TRBD2 matches 10 bases. The CDR3 length is 16 residues. V shed 2 bases, J shed 9 bases, and the junction held 11 bases outside the gene matches. CDR1 and CDR2 (germline): MGHRA, YSYEKL. For the CDR3, the DNA is TGCGCCAGCAGCCAACTAGGACTAGCGGCGGTCGAGACGCAGTATTTT. Residues: CASSQLGLAAVETQYF.

The count of this clone is one. The rearrangement links TRBV2 to TRBJ1-3; TRBD1 aligns across 8 bases. Trimming cost V 4 bases and J 2 bases; bases outside gene matches: 4. CDR3 size: 15 residues. Per germline, CDR1 SNHLY and CDR2 FYNNEI. CDR3 DNA sequence: TGTGCCAGCAGTGGTCGGACAGGGACTGGAAACACCATATATTTT. Translating it yields CASSGRTGTGNTIYF.

The chain uses TRBV29-1 and TRBJ2-1, with TRBD2 matching 10 bases. Germline assignment: CDR1 SQVTM and CDR2 ANQGSEA. The CDR3 runs to 13 residues. The trim removed 5 bases at V and 8 bases at J, leaving 6 bases unmatched. DNA for the CDR3: TGCAGCGTTAGTAGCGGGAGGATCTATGAGCAGTTCTTC. It yields the protein CSVSSGRIYEQFF.

The chain joins TRBV28 to TRBJ2-7; D uncertain. Germline values: CDR1 MDHEN, CDR2 SYDVKM. V was trimmed by 2 bases and J by 3 bases, leaving 8 bases between them. The CDR3 is made up of 13 amino acids. The chain's CDR3 is CASSLATLYEQYF. The CDR3 DNA is TGTGCCAGCAGTTTAGCGACTCTCTACGAGCAGTACTTC.

CDR3 in DNA: TGCGCCAGCAGCGAGCGCGCAGATACGCAGTATTTT. As protein: CASSERADTQYF. This rearrangement joins TRBV4-1 to TRBJ2-3; D ambiguous. Germline V gene lookup returns CDR1 MGHRA and CDR2 YSYEKL. This CDR3 comprises 12 residues. V was cut by 5 bases and J by 4 bases, with 7 bases left in between.

V is TRBV6-5 and J is TRBJ1-1, with D perhaps matching TRBD1 (6 bases). The length of the CDR3 is 13 residues. In germline, CDR1 is MNHEY, CDR2 SVGAGI. The V end lost 8 bases, the J end lost 4 bases, and 14 bases lay between the germline ends. This CDR3 is CASRQGGSTEAFF. The CDR3 coding sequence is TGTGCCAGCCGCCAAGGGGGAAGCACTGAAGCTTTCTTT.

The chain couples TRBV5-4 to TRBJ1-6, with 9 bases aligning to TRBD1. This CDR3 is built from 16 residues. J lost 10 bases, V lost 4 bases, and 12 bases had no gene match. In germline, CDR1 is SGHNT, CDR2 YYREEE (reference sequence). Written as DNA, the CDR3 is TGTGCCAGCAGCCTTAGTCCCGGGACAGGGTACTCACCCCTCCACTTT. It specifies CASSLSPGTGYSPLHF.

The chain is built from TRBV7-9 and TRBJ2-3; D is unclear. The CDR3 covers 15 residues. V was cut by 1 base and J by 2 bases, with 10 bases left in between. Germline loops: CDR1 SEHNR, CDR2 FQNEAQ (reference sequence). CDR3 residues: CASSLGSGITDTQYF. In nucleotides, the CDR3 is TGTGCCAGCAGCTTAGGGAGTGGAATCACAGATACGCAGTATTTT.

The chain uses TRBV11-3 and TRBJ2-1; tentative D call: TRBD2 (5 bases). The V end lost 1 base, the J end lost 8 bases, and 6 bases lay between the germline ends. Germline V gives CDR1 SGHNT, CDR2 YENEEA. The CDR3 is 12 residues long. CDR3 in amino acids: CASSLVGDEQFF. CDR3 nucleotides: TGTGCCAGCAGCTTAGTCGGGGATGAGCAGTTCTTC. Full variable domain (outside the CDR3, taken from reference TRBV11-3 and TRBJ2-1): EAGVVQSPRYKIIEKKQPVAFWCNPISGHNTLYWYLQNLGQGPELLIRYENEEAVDDSQLPKDRFSAERLKGVDSTLKIQPAELGDSAVYLCASSLVGDEQFFGPGTRLTVL.

The chain has TRBV27 and TRBJ2-3; 10 nucleotides agree with TRBD2. V was pared by 7 bases and J by 3 bases, with 10 bases of the junction left unmatched. The CDR3 spans 16 residues. CDR1 MNHEY and CDR2 SMNVEV come from the germline V gene (reference sequence). CDR3 in DNA: TGTGCCAGCACCTCCCTAGCGGGAGCGGATACAGATACGCAGTATTTT. This encodes CASTSLAGADTDTQYF.

The chain joins TRBV19 to TRBJ2-1; 8 positions agree with TRBD2. Germline assignment: CDR1 LNHDA and CDR2 SQIVND (reference sequence). V was pared by 7 bases and J by 6 bases, with 5 bases of the junction left unmatched. This CDR3 contains 13 residues. CDR3 nucleotides: TGTGCCAGTAAACGGGGGGGTTTCAATGAGCAGTTCTTC. Its translation is CASKRGGFNEQFF.

V gene TRBV19 combines with J gene TRBJ1-2; 8 positions match TRBD1. The CDR3 is made up of 15 amino acids. Germline lookup yields CDR1 LNHDA and CDR2 SQIVND (reference sequence). V gave up 8 bases and J gave up 5 bases; unmatched junction bases: 13. CDR3 coding DNA: TGTGCCAGTCGATCCGGATTAGACAGGGGATATGGCTACACCTTC. It yields the protein CASRSGLDRGYGYTF.

The chain links TRBV5-1 to TRBJ1-1, with D tentatively TRBD1 (6 bases). The CDR3 totals 15 residues. Germline CDR1 reads SGHRS; CDR2 reads YFSETQ. V was clipped by 4 bases and J by 1 base, with 14 bases between them. The CDR3 here is CASSGIGQTNTEAFF. CDR3 DNA: TGCGCCAGCAGCGGGATCGGACAGACGAACACTGAAGCTTTCTTT.

This clone occurred once. One junction end disagrees with the germline gene, perhaps due to a read error. V usage is TRBV19 and J usage is TRBJ1-1; 8 positions agree with TRBD1. Looked up from germline, CDR1 is LNHDA and CDR2 is SQIVND (reference sequence). The CDR3 loop spans 14 amino acids. CDR3 sequence reads: CASSMQGANPEAFF. The CDR3 DNA follows: TGTGCCAGTAGTATGCAGGGGGCGAACCCTGAAGCTTTCTTT. Full variable domain (missing parts from reference TRBV19 and TRBJ1-1): DGGITQSPKYLFRKEGQNVTLSCEQNLNHDAMYWYRQDPGQGLRLIYYSQIVNDFQKGDIAEGYSVSREKKESFPLTVTSAQKNPTAFYLCASSMQGANPEAFFGQGTRLTVV.

The V gene is TRBV4-2, the J gene TRBJ1-5; TRBD1 aligns across 7 bases. The CDR3 loop spans 14 amino acids. Germline lookup yields CDR1 LGHNA and CDR2 YNFKEQ. After removal of 6 bases from V and 6 bases from J, the junction contained 8 bases not matched to a gene. CDR3 loop: CASRQQQGTQPQHF. Written as DNA, the CDR3 is TGTGCCAGCAGACAACAACAGGGGACTCAGCCCCAGCATTTT.

V usage is TRBV27 and J usage is TRBJ2-3, with D unclear. Germline loops: CDR1 MNHEY, CDR2 SMNVEV (reference sequence). The ends were cut back, 2 bases at V and 0 bases at J, with 12 bases in the middle. The CDR3 is made up of 16 amino acids. The CDR3 DNA sequence: TGTGCCAGCAGTTTACGAGGTCGTGGGAGCACAGATACGCAGTATTTT. Residues: CASSLRGRGSTDTQYF.

The chain combines TRBV18 with TRBJ1-1; the match to TRBD1 covers 8 bases. CDR1 and CDR2 from the germline V gene are KGHSH and LQKENI. Germline trimming cut 5 bases from V and 4 bases from J; bases unmatched to any gene: 3. The length of the CDR3 is 13 residues. The chain's CDR3 is CASSTGGGTEAFF. DNA for the CDR3: TGTGCCAGCTCAACAGGGGGTGGCACTGAAGCTTTCTTT.